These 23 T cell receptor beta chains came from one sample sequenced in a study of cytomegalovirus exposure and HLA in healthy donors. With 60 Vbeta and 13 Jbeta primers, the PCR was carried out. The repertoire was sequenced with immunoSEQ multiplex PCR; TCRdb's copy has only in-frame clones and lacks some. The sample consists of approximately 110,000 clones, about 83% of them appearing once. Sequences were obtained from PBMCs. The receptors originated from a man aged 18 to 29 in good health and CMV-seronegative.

The CDR3, as DNA: TGTGCCAGTCGTTCTCTCCAAAGGGGGGGTGGTGGAAACACCATATATTTT. As protein: CASRSLQRGGGGNTIYF. The J gene is TRBJ1-3, the V gene TRBV7-2; D might be TRBD1 (6 bases). CDR3 length equals 17 residues. CDR1 and CDR2 (germline): SGHTA, FQGNSA. The V end lost 9 bases, the J end lost 3 bases, and 24 bases lay between the germline ends.

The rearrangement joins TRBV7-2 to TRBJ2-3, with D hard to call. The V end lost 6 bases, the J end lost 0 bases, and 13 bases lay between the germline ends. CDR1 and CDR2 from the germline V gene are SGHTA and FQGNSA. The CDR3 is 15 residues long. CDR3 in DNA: TGTGCCAGCAGGGCTTGGGCCGCTAGCACAGATACGCAGTATTTT. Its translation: CASRAWAASTDTQYF.

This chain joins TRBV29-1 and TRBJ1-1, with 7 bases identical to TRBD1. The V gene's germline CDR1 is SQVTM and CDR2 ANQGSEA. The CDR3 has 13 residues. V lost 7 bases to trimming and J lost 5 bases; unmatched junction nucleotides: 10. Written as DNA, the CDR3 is TGCAGCGCAAACGAGGGGGCTGCTACTGAAGCTTTCTTT. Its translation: CSANEGAATEAFF.

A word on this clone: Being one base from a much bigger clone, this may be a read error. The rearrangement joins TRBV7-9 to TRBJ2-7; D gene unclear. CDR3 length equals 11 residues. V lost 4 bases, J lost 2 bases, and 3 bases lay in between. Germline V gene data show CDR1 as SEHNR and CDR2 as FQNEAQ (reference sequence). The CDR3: CASSSTYEQYF. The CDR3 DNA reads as TGTGCCAGCAGCTCCACCTACGAGCAGTACTTC.

CDR3 sequence: CASSLVWSDTEAFF. The CDR3 DNA reads TGTGCCAGCAGCTTAGTTTGGTCGGACACTGAAGCTTTCTTT. The chain combines TRBV7-9 with TRBJ1-1, with D hard to call. V dropped 1 base and J dropped 3 bases, with 9 bases sitting between them. CDR1 SEHNR and CDR2 FQNEAQ come from the germline V gene (reference sequence). The CDR3 has 14 amino acids.

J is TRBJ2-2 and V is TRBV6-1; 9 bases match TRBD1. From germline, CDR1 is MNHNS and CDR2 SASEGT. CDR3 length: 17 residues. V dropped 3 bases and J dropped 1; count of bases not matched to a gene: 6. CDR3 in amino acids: CASSESGTGLNTGELFF. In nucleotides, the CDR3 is TGTGCCAGCAGTGAGTCCGGGACAGGGTTGAACACCGGGGAGCTGTTTTTT.

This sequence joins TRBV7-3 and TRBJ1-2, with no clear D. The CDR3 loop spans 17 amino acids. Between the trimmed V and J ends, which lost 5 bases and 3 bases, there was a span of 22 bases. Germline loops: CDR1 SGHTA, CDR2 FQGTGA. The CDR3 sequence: CASSPRASPGVDYGYTF. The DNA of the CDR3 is TGTGCCAGCAGCCCAAGGGCCTCCCCGGGAGTCGACTATGGCTACACCTTC.

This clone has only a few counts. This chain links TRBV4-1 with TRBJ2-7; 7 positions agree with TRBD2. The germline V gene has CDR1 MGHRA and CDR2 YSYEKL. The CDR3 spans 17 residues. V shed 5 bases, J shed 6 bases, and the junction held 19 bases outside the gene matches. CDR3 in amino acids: CASSSAPYGGSQGEQYF. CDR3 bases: TGCGCCAGCAGCTCGGCTCCCTACGGGGGGTCGCAGGGCGAGCAGTACTTC.

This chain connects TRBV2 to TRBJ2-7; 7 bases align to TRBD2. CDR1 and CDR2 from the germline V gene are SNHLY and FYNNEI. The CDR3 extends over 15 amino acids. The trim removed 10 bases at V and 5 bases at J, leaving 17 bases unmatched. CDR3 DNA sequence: TGTGCCACTTGGTCTACCGGGCGGGGGAGGGACGAGCAGTACTTC. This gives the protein CATWSTGRGRDEQYF.

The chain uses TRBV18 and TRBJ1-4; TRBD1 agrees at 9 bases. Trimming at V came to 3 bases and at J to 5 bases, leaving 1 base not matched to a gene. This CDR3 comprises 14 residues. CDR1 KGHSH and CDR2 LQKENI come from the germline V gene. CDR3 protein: CASSPGQGNEKLFF. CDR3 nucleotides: TGTGCCAGCTCACCGGGACAGGGCAATGAAAAACTGTTTTTT.

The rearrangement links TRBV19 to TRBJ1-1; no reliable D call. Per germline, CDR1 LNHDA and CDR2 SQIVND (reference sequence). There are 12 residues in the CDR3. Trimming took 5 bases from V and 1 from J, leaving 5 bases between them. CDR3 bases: TGTGCCAGTAGTTCTTGGAACACTGAAGCTTTCTTT. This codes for CASSSWNTEAFF. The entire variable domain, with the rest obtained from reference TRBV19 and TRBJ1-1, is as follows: DGGITQSPKYLFRKEGQNVTLSCEQNLNHDAMYWYRQDPGQGLRLIYYSQIVNDFQKGDIAEGYSVSREKKESFPLTVTSAQKNPTAFYLCASSSWNTEAFFGQGTRLTVV.

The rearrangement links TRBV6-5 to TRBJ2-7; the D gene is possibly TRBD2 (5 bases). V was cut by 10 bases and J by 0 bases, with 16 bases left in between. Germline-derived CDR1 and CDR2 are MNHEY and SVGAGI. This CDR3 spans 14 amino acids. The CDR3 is CAIKTTTVSYEQYF. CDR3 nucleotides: TGTGCCATCAAGACTACAACTGTCTCCTACGAGCAGTACTTC.

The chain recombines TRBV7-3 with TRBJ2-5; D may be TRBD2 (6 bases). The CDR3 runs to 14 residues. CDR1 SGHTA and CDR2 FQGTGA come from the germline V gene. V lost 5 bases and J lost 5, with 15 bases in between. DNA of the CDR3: TGTGCCAGCAGCGCGGGACCCACCTCCGAGACCCAGTACTTC. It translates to CASSAGPTSETQYF.

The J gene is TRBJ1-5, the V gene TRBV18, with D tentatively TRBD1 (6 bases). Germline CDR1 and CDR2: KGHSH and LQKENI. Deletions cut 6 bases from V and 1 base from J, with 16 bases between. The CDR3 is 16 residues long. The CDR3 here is CASSWGGTGSNQPQHF. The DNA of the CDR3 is TGTGCCAGCTCGTGGGGGGGCACGGGGAGCAATCAGCCCCAGCATTTT.

CDR3 sequence reads: CAWRPRAFSSGGNQPQHF. The DNA of the CDR3 is TGTGCCTGGAGGCCCAGGGCCTTCTCCTCGGGGGGCAATCAGCCCCAGCATTTT. The chain has TRBV30 and TRBJ1-5, with a possible D match to TRBD1 (5 bases). The CDR3 loop spans 18 amino acids. The germline V gene has CDR1 GTSNPN and CDR2 SVGIG (reference sequence). Trimming took off 3 bases at V and 2 bases at J, with 23 bases between the two ends.

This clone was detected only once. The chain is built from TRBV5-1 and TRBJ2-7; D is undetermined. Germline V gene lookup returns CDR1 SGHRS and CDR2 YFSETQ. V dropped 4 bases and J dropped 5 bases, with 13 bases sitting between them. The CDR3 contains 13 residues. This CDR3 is CASSPESAHEQYF. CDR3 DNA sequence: TGCGCCAGCAGCCCGGAGAGCGCCCACGAGCAGTACTTC. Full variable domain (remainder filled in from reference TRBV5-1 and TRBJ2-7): KAGVTQTPRYLIKTRGQQVTLSCSPISGHRSVSWYQQTPGQGLQFLFEYFSETQRNKGNFPGRFSGRQFSNSRSEMNVSTLELGDSALYLCASSPESAHEQYFGPGTRLTVT.

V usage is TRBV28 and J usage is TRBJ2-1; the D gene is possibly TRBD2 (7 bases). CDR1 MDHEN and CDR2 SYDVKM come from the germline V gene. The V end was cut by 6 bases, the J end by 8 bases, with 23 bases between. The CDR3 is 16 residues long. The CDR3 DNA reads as TGTGCCAGCAGCAGCCCTAGGGGGGGAGCCATGGATGAGCAGTTCTTC. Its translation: CASSSPRGGAMDEQFF.

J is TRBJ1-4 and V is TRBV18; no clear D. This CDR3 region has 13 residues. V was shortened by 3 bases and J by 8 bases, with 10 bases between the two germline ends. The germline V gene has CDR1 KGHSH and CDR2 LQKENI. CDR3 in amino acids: CASSPPRGEKLFF. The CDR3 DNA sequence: TGTGCCAGCTCACCCCCTAGAGGAGAAAAACTGTTTTTT.

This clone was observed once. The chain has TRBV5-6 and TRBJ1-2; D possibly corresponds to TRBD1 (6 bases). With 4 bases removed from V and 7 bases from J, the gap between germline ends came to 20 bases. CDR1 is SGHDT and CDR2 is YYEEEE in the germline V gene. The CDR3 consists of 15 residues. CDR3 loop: CASSEADSYGGGYTF. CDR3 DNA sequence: TGTGCCAGCAGCGAGGCGGACAGCTATGGGGGTGGCTACACCTTC.

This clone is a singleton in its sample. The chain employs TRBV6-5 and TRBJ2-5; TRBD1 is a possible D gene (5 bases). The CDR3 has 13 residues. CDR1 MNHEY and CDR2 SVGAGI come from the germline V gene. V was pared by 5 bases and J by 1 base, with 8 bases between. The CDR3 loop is CASSRQIQETQYF. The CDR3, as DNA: TGTGCCAGCAGTCGACAGATCCAAGAGACCCAGTACTTC.

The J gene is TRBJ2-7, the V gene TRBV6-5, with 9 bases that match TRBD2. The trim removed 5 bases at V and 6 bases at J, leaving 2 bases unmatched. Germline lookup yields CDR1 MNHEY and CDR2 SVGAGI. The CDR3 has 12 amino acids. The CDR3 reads CASSQAGGEQYF. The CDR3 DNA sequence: TGTGCCAGCAGTCAAGCGGGGGGCGAGCAGTACTTC.

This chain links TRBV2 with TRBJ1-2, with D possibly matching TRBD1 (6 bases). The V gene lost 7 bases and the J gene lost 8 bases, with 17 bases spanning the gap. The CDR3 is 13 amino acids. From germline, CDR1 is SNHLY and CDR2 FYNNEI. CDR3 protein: CASTLGGIQGYTF. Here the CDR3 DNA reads TGTGCCAGCACTCTAGGGGGAATTCAGGGCTACACCTTC.

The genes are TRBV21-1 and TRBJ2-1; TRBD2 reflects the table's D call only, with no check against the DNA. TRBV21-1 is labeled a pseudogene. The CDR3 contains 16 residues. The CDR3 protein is CASSLLTSGKRNEQFF. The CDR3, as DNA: TGTGCCAGCAGCCTCTTGACTAGCGGGAAAAGGAATGAGCAGTTCTTC.